This T cell receptor (beta chain) is drawn from a study of T cells in Graves' hyperthyroidism and ophthalmopathy. Lactation, pregnancy, other autoimmune disease or uncontrolled infection excluded patients. V was clipped by 5 bases and J by 7 bases; unmatched bases: 7. CDR1 MDHEN and CDR2 SYDVKM come from the germline V gene. The CDR3 loop spans 14 amino acids. There are many counts of this clonotype. From RNA transcripts, TCR beta CDR3 regions were amplified. The study used the HTBI primer set for a first-round RT-PCR of the TCR CDR3. Each CDR3 protein is one row after TCRdb ran MiXCR on the multiplex PCR reads. The repertoire holds around 400,000 distinct CDR3 sequences, with 15% to 19% as singletons.

This clonotype was sampled from a woman aged 18-29 years with Graves' hyperthyroidism that later progressed to Graves' ophthalmopathy. V usage is TRBV28 and J usage is TRBJ2-1, with TRBD2 matching over 8 bases. Sequenced input: blood. The CDR3 DNA reads as TGTGCCAGCAGTCGGGGACTAGAATGGAATGAGCAGTTCTTC. This gives the protein CASSRGLEWNEQFF.